A single sample is the source of the 27 T cell receptor beta chains below, sequenced in a study of T cells after yellow fever vaccination. TCRdb re-analysed the 5' RACE reads in MiXCR, keeping a single row per CDR3 protein. The data contain approximately 250,000 distinct CDR3 sequences, about 5.2% of them singletons. Sequences were derived from CD4+ T cells sorted from PBMCs, sampled on the day of the yellow fever booster vaccination. The origin of the receptors is a man younger than 35 who received the YFV17D yellow fever vaccine.

There are a few counts of this clonotype. The chain joins TRBV6-2 or TRBV6-3 to TRBJ1-5, with 7 bases fitting TRBD1. Unmatched junction bases numbered 7, after V lost 6 bases and J lost 5 bases. The CDR3 is 14 residues long. Germline CDR1 and CDR2: MNHEY and SVGEGT. The CDR3: CASSGDSRHQPQHF. In DNA form, the CDR3 reads TGTGCCAGCAGCGGGGACAGTCGGCATCAGCCCCAGCATTTT.

V is TRBV18 and J is TRBJ2-7; TRBD1 agrees at 10 bases. The CDR3 is 14 residues long. Germline CDR1 KGHSH, CDR2 LQKENI. With V trimmed by 3 bases and J by 7 bases, 6 bases remained unmatched. CDR3 coding DNA: TGTGCCAGCTCACCCGACAGGGGGCGACGGGAGCAGTACTTC. As protein: CASSPDRGRREQYF. Supplemented by reference TRBV18 and TRBJ2-7, the full variable domain reads NAGVMQNPRHLVRRRGQEARLRCSPMKGHSHVYWYRQLPEEGLKFMVYLQKENIIDESGMPKERFSAEFPKEGPSILRIQQVVRGDSAAYFCASSPDRGRREQYFGPGTRLTVT.

Ten or more counts support this clonotype. The chain uses TRBV7-2 and TRBJ2-5; 9 bases are shared with TRBD2. V lost 8 bases, J lost 5 bases, and 12 bases stayed unmatched. The CDR3 has 15 amino acids. Looked up from germline, CDR1 is SGHTA and CDR2 is FQGNSA. The CDR3 DNA reads TGTGCCAGCTCTTCGCGCGGGGGGGCCAGGGAGACCCAGTACTTC. Amino acids: CASSSRGGARETQYF.

The chain joins TRBV7-2 to TRBJ2-7; maybe TRBD1 (6 bases). CDR1 is SGHTA and CDR2 is FQGNSA in the germline V gene. Trimming shortened V by 5 bases and J by 2 bases, and 13 bases separated the two germline ends. This CDR3 has 14 amino acids. In DNA, the CDR3 is TGTGCCAGCAGCCGGGTCGGGACAACCTACGAGCAGTACGTC. Its protein is CASSRVGTTYEQYV.

The rearrangement joins TRBV7-3 to TRBJ2-1; 7 bases map to TRBD1. Germline CDR1 SGHTA, CDR2 FQGTGA. The CDR3 is made up of 15 amino acids. The ends lost 5 bases at V and 4 bases at J; junction bases unmatched: 8. The CDR3 region is CASSPYRDRYNEQFF. The CDR3 nucleotides read TGTGCCAGCAGCCCGTACCGGGACAGATACAATGAGCAGTTCTTC. The entire variable domain, with the rest obtained from reference TRBV7-3 and TRBJ2-1, is as follows: GAGVSQTPSNKVTEKGKYVELRCDPISGHTALYWYRQSLGQGPEFLIYFQGTGAADDSGLPNDRFFAVRPEGSVSTLKIQRTERGDSAVYLCASSPYRDRYNEQFFGPGTRLTVL.

This clonotype was seen only a few times. The V and J genes are TRBV20-1 and TRBJ2-5; D unclear. The germline CDR1 and CDR2 sequences are DFQATT and SNEGSKA (reference sequence). The CDR3 is made up of 15 amino acids. Deletions cut 3 bases from V and 1 base from J, with 15 bases between. CDR3 loop: CSASRLGQGQETQYF. DNA of the CDR3: TGCAGTGCTAGCCGACTGGGCCAAGGCCAAGAGACCCAGTACTTC.

The chain has TRBV4-1 and TRBJ1-5; D unclear. The CDR3 consists of 14 residues. V dropped 0 bases and J dropped 4 bases, with 7 bases sitting between them. The germline V gene has CDR1 MGHRA and CDR2 YSYEKL. The CDR3 region has the DNA TGCGCCAGCAGCCAAGACCCACTTAATCAGCCCCAGCATTTT. Protein sequence: CASSQDPLNQPQHF.

In this sample, this clonotype turned up many times. This rearrangement joins TRBV21-1 to TRBJ2-1. TRBV21-1 constitutes a pseudogene. The CDR3 runs to 12 residues. The CDR3 reads CASSTRINEQFF. In nucleotides, the CDR3 is TGTGCCAGCAGCACTCGGATCAATGAGCAGTTCTTC.

The sample holds many counts of this clonotype. CDR3 coding DNA: TGTGCCAGCAGTGAAACGGGGAATCAGCCCCAGCATTTT. This sequence encodes CASSETGNQPQHF. The chain uses TRBV2 and TRBJ1-5; D not resolved. V lost 2 bases and J 4 bases, leaving 6 bases between the germline ends. The CDR3 totals 13 residues. Germline V gene lookup returns CDR1 SNHLY and CDR2 FYNNEI.

The J gene is TRBJ1-1, the V gene TRBV5-1, with 7 nucleotides matching TRBD1. Germline CDR1 SGHRS, CDR2 YFSETQ. This CDR3 spans 16 amino acids. V gave up 0 bases and J gave up 0 bases; unmatched junction bases: 5. CDR3: CASSLAQGQLNTEAFF. CDR3 nucleotide sequence: TGCGCCAGCAGCTTGGCCCAGGGACAGCTGAACACTGAAGCTTTCTTT.

The chain employs TRBV10-3 and TRBJ2-7, with D tentatively TRBD1 (5 bases). Germline CDR1 is ENHRY and CDR2 is SYGVKD. This CDR3 has 14 residues. The V gene lost 6 bases and the J gene lost 0 bases, with 12 bases spanning the gap. CDR3 sequence (DNA): TGTGCCATCAGGACAGAGGCGAGCTCCTACGAGCAGTACTTC. This codes for CAIRTEASSYEQYF.

The J gene is TRBJ2-2, the V gene TRBV5-1; D is uncertain. Trimming removed 0 bases from V and 6 bases from J, with 15 bases in between. Germline CDR1 reads SGHRS; CDR2 reads YFSETQ. The CDR3 extends over 16 amino acids. CDR3 sequence (DNA): TGCGCCAGCAGCTTGGAAGTCGCCGCAATCCCCGGGGAGCTGTTTTTT. This gives the protein CASSLEVAAIPGELFF.

This clonotype was seen repeatedly, ten times or more. The V and J genes are TRBV5-1 and TRBJ2-3; the D is unclear. The V and J ends lost 5 bases and 2 bases respectively, with 6 bases between them. Germline CDR1 and CDR2: SGHRS and YFSETQ. CDR3 length equals 12 residues. CDR3 protein: CASRLDTDTQYF. The CDR3 DNA reads as TGCGCCAGCAGGCTCGACACAGATACGCAGTATTTT.

This clonotype occurred many times. This sequence joins TRBV6-2 or TRBV6-3 and TRBJ2-7, with D perhaps TRBD1 (5 bases). Germline values: CDR1 MNHEY, CDR2 SVGEGT. The CDR3 runs to 13 residues. The V and J ends lost 6 bases and 2 bases respectively, with 11 bases between them. Here the CDR3 reads CASSPVGAYEQYF. The CDR3 DNA sequence: TGTGCCAGCAGCCCTGTAGGGGCCTACGAGCAGTACTTC.

This clonotype occurred many times. The CDR3 DNA sequence: TGTGCCAGCAGCTTAGTCCTTTTTAGAAAGCCGACACCATACAATGAGCAGTTCTTC. This translates into CASSLVLFRKPTPYNEQFF. The chain combines TRBV7-9 with TRBJ2-1; unclear D gene. CDR1 is SEHNR and CDR2 is FQNEAQ in the germline V gene (reference sequence). The CDR3 runs 19 residues. V lost 1 base and J lost 4, with 23 bases in between.

This clonotype was seen many times. This sequence joins TRBV7-9 and TRBJ2-2; D possibly corresponds to TRBD1 (6 bases). The CDR3 length is 11 residues. V lost 11 bases to trimming and J lost 4 bases, with 8 bases between them. Germline V CDR1 and CDR2: SEHNR, FQNEAQ (reference sequence). The DNA of the CDR3 is TGTGCCCACAGGGTCACCGGGGAGCTGTTTTTT. This codes for CAHRVTGELFF.

This chain uses TRBV5-1 with TRBJ2-7; D possibly uses TRBD1 or TRBD2 (5 bases each). V was clipped by 5 bases and J by 2 bases, with 14 bases between them. Germline V gene lookup returns CDR1 SGHRS and CDR2 YFSETQ. The CDR3 runs to 14 residues. The CDR3 reads CASSAGTATYEQYV. CDR3 bases: TGCGCCAGCAGTGCCGGGACGGCAACCTACGAGCAGTACGTC.

This clonotype occurred a few times. V usage is TRBV12-3 or TRBV12-4 and J usage is TRBJ1-1, with 7 positions matching TRBD1. The trim removed 6 bases at V and 1 base at J, leaving 8 bases unmatched. This CDR3 is built from 15 residues. The CDR3 DNA follows: TGTGCCAGCAGGGTTCGACAGGGAGGGAACACTGAAGCTTTCTTT. It codes for CASRVRQGGNTEAFF.

This clonotype was observed many times. The chain recombines TRBV5-1 with TRBJ2-5, with D unclear. This CDR3 region has 14 residues. V was pared by 6 bases and J by 0 bases, with 12 bases between. Germline assignment: CDR1 SGHRS and CDR2 YFSETQ. As DNA, the CDR3 is TGCGCCAGCACTCCGGACGGAAACCAAGAGACCCAGTACTTC. Protein sequence: CASTPDGNQETQYF.

J is TRBJ2-5 and V is TRBV2; TRBD2 matches at 10 bases. This CDR3 has 14 residues. The V segment lost 7 bases and the J segment 5 bases; nucleotides outside the gene matches: 7. The germline CDR1 and CDR2 sequences are SNHLY and FYNNEI. The CDR3 loop reads CASIGTSAWETQYF. As DNA, the CDR3 is TGTGCCAGCATCGGGACTAGCGCTTGGGAGACCCAGTACTTC.

The chain carries TRBV7-2 and TRBJ1-1, with D perhaps TRBD1 (5 bases). There are 14 residues in the CDR3. Trimming pared 10 bases from V and 5 bases from J, leaving 20 bases between. CDR1 is SGHTA, CDR2 FQGNSA, per germline. CDR3 in amino acids: CATRQRGVGTEAFF. The CDR3 DNA reads as TGTGCCACCCGACAAAGGGGAGTGGGGACTGAAGCTTTCTTT. Full variable domain (missing parts from reference TRBV7-2 and TRBJ1-1): GAGVSQSPSNKVTEKGKDVELRCDPISGHTALYWYRQSLGQGLEFLIYFQGNSAPDKSGLPSDRFSAERTGGSVSTLTIQRTQQEDSAVYLCATRQRGVGTEAFFGQGTRLTVV.

The chain carries TRBV11-3 and TRBJ2-1, with a tentative D call TRBD2 (5 bases). V shed 5 bases and J shed 8 bases, with 13 bases lying between them. The CDR3 extends over 13 amino acids. The germline V gene encodes CDR1 SGHNT and CDR2 YENEEA. CDR3 residues: CASSTREGDEQFF. As DNA, the CDR3 is TGTGCCAGCAGCACCCGCGAGGGAGATGAGCAGTTCTTC.

This clonotype was seen ten or more times. The chain combines TRBV10-3 with TRBJ2-1; D ambiguous. Germline lookup yields CDR1 ENHRY and CDR2 SYGVKD. The CDR3 is 13 amino acids. With 10 bases removed from V and 4 bases from J, the gap between germline ends came to 14 bases. The CDR3 sequence is CATLLDLYNEQFF. As DNA, the CDR3 is TGTGCCACCCTACTCGACTTATACAATGAGCAGTTCTTC.

This chain uses TRBV6-5 with TRBJ1-2, with a weak D call TRBD1 (5 bases). V was shortened by 6 bases and J by 2 bases, with 13 bases between the two germline ends. Germline V gene sequence: CDR1 MNHEY, CDR2 SVGAGI. This CDR3 has 14 amino acids. CDR3 protein: CASRPGLLNYGYTF. As DNA, the CDR3 is TGTGCCAGCAGGCCGGGACTCCTAAACTATGGCTACACCTTC.

The chain links TRBV20-1 to TRBJ1-1, with TRBD1 matching 7 bases. This CDR3 spans 14 amino acids. The J segment lost 8 bases and the V segment lost 3 bases, leaving 12 bases of the junction unmatched. Germline loops: CDR1 DFQATT, CDR2 SNEGSKA (reference sequence). For the CDR3, the DNA is TGCAGTGCTAGGATTCTCCGGGACAGACCCGAAGCTTTCTTT. It specifies CSARILRDRPEAFF.

This clonotype has a handful of counts. This chain uses TRBV28 with TRBJ1-4; 9 nucleotides agree with TRBD1. Germline CDR1 is MDHEN and CDR2 is SYDVKM. The CDR3 consists of 17 residues. With V trimmed by 5 bases and J by 8 bases, 15 bases remained unmatched. DNA for the CDR3: TGTGCCAGCAGTGCAAATCCTACAGGGGGCTTCTTCGAAAAACTGTTTTTT. It is translated as CASSANPTGGFFEKLFF. The full variable domain, completed using reference TRBV28 and TRBJ1-4, is DVKVTQSSRYLVKRTGEKVFLECVQDMDHENMFWYRQDPGLGLRLIYFSYDVKMKEKGDIPEGYSVSREKKERFSLILESASTNQTSMYLCASSANPTGGFFEKLFFGSGTQLSVL.

This clonotype was counted many times. The chain combines TRBV6-2 or TRBV6-3 with TRBJ1-3, with TRBD1 as a possible D gene (6 bases). The ends were cut back, 6 bases at V and 0 bases at J, with 24 bases in the middle. Germline CDR1 is MNHEY and CDR2 is SVGEGT. The CDR3 contains 19 residues. CDR3 sequence: CASRPLRQVLRISGNTIYF. The CDR3 nucleotides are TGTGCCAGCAGACCCCTACGACAGGTCCTTCGGATCTCTGGAAACACCATATATTTT.